This T cell receptor (beta chain) was sequenced in a study of PD-L1 blockade in urothelial cancer. Study-wide context: Atezolizumab at 1,200 mg intravenously every 3 weeks was started by patients in 2014.

The length of the CDR3 is 14 residues. Trimming shortened V by 0 bases and J by 0 bases, and 8 bases separated the two germline ends. CDR1 GTSNPN and CDR2 SVGIG come from the germline V gene (reference sequence). Within the sample, this clone is medium-sized (0.01 to 0.1%). Its antigen is not identified. Time point in this sample: peripheral blood 6 weeks after treatment start. Patient sample counts ranged from 1 to 8, pretreatment and on-treatment. Whole-study findings and limits: Blood TCR clonality below the median before treatment was a predictor of better survival.

Assay: immunoSEQ multiplex PCR; the TCRdb copy retains only in-frame clones and omits some. The sample comprises around 45,000 clones, under 90% of which are singletons, and about 15% rests with the top ten. The TCR comes from a man in his sixties with urothelial cancer. The chain carries TRBV30 and TRBJ1-1; D gene unclear. The material sequenced was PBMCs, taken around atezolizumab (anti-PD-L1) treatment. Written as DNA, the CDR3 is TGTGCCTGGAGTGTCGGGGTTATGAACACTGAAGCTTTCTTT. Translation gives CAWSVGVMNTEAFF.